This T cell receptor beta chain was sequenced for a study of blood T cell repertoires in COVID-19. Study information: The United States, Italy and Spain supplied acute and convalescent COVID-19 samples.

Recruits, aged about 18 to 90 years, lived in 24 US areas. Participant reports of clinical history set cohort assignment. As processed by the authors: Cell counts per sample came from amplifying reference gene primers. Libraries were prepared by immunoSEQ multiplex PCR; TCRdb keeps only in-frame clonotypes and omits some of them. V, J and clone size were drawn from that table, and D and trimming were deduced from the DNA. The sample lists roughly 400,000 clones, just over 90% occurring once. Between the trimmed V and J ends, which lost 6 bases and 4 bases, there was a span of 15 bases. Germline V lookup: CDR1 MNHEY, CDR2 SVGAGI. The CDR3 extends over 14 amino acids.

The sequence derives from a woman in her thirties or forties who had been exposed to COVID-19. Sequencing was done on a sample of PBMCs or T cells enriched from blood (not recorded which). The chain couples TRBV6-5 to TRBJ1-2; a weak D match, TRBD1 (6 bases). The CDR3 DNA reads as TGTGCCAGCAGGGCTCCGACAGGCTCCTATGGCTACACCTTC. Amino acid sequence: CASRAPTGSYGYTF.